This entry lists 10 T cell receptor beta chains sequenced from one sample in a study of shared clonotypes between healthy human individuals. Sequencing was performed with immunoSEQ multiplex PCR; in TCRdb, only in-frame clones are kept and a portion is missing. The table has over 950,000 clones, 70% to 80% seen once. Sequencing input: memory CD4+ T cells from PBMCs. Subset described: CD45RA-negative fraction. These receptors were collected from a man between 18 and 35 years old in good health. Some clones in this sample may be carry-over from other donors' samples.

The chain is built from TRBV7-9 and TRBJ1-1, with unresolved D. The germline CDR1 and CDR2 sequences are SEHNR and FQNEAQ (reference sequence). V gave up 3 bases and J gave up 11 bases, with 13 bases separating them. CDR3 length: 12 residues. CDR3: CASSFAGILAFF. In DNA, the CDR3 is TGTGCCAGCAGCTTCGCAGGCATCTTGGCTTTCTTT.

The rearrangement uses TRBV18 and TRBJ2-3; either TRBD1 or TRBD2 may supply D (6 bases each). V lost 8 bases, J lost 4 bases, and 22 bases lay in between. Per the germline V gene, CDR1 is KGHSH and CDR2 is LQKENI. The CDR3 runs to 16 residues. The CDR3 region has the DNA TGTGCCAGCCTCACGGTTCGGGGGCGCAGTGCAGATACGCAGTATTTT. This gives the protein CASLTVRGRSADTQYF. Based on the CDR3 plus reference TRBV18 and TRBJ2-3, the full variable domain is NAGVMQNPRHLVRRRGQEARLRCSPMKGHSHVYWYRQLPEEGLKFMVYLQKENIIDESGMPKERFSAEFPKEGPSILRIQQVVRGDSAAYFCASLTVRGRSADTQYFGPGTRLTVL.

The rearrangement uses TRBV19 and TRBJ1-5; D is perhaps TRBD1 (5 bases). This CDR3 has 14 residues. Germline V gene sequence: CDR1 LNHDA, CDR2 SQIVND (reference sequence). V gave up 5 bases and J gave up 3 bases, with 11 bases separating them. Here the CDR3 reads CASSAQAINQPQHF. CDR3 in DNA: TGTGCCAGTAGTGCACAGGCGATCAATCAGCCCCAGCATTTT.

Many counts were recorded for this clone. Other DNA sequences of this sample code for an identical CDR3. V usage is TRBV4-1 and J usage is TRBJ2-3; no clear D gene. V was cut by 5 bases and J by 0 bases, with 9 bases left in between. The CDR3 runs to 14 residues. The germline gives CDR1 MGHRA, CDR2 YSYEKL. The CDR3 protein is CASSLSHSTDTQYF. The CDR3 coding sequence is TGCGCCAGCAGCTTAAGCCATAGCACAGATACGCAGTATTTT.

The V gene is TRBV4-3, the J gene TRBJ2-1; 7 bases are a match to TRBD2. V lost 3 bases to trimming and J lost 5 bases; unmatched junction nucleotides: 10. CDR1 and CDR2 (germline): LGHNA, YSLEER. The CDR3 is made up of 16 amino acids. In DNA, the CDR3 is TGCGCCAGCAGCCACCGTCTGGCGGGAGAGGACAATGAGCAGTTCTTC. Its translation: CASSHRLAGEDNEQFF.

This chain links TRBV6-6 with TRBJ1-1; D uncertain. V dropped 5 bases and J dropped 11 bases, with 15 bases sitting between them. Germline V lookup: CDR1 MNHNY, CDR2 SVGAGI (reference sequence). This CDR3 region has 12 residues. CDR3 DNA: TGTGCCAGCAGTCCCGCCGTGAATGGGGCTTTCTTT. Residues: CASSPAVNGAFF.

The V gene is TRBV9, the J gene TRBJ2-1; D tentatively reads TRBD1 or TRBD2 (5 bases each). The germline gives CDR1 SGDLS, CDR2 YYNGEE. The V and J ends lost 3 bases and 2 bases respectively, with 12 bases between them. The CDR3 consists of 15 residues. The CDR3 nucleotides are TGTGCCAGCAGCGCTGGGACGGAGGCCTACAATGAGCAGTTCTTC. This encodes CASSAGTEAYNEQFF.

The rearrangement joins TRBV2 to TRBJ1-1; D is unclear. Trimming removed 6 bases from V and 0 bases from J, with 11 bases in between. The CDR3 is made up of 14 amino acids. CDR1 SNHLY and CDR2 FYNNEI come from the germline V gene. The CDR3 here is CASRPREVNTEAFF. In nucleotides, the CDR3 is TGTGCCAGCAGGCCTCGGGAAGTGAACACTGAAGCTTTCTTT.

The V call is TRBV5-1, the J call TRBJ2-3; 7 bases are a match to TRBD2. CDR3 length equals 12 residues. Germline V CDR1 and CDR2: SGHRS, YFSETQ. J lost 6 bases, V lost 6 bases, and 4 bases had no gene match. For the CDR3, the DNA is TGCGCCAGCACCGTGGGAGGGGATACGCAGTATTTT. This translates into CASTVGGDTQYF.

The J gene is TRBJ2-7, the V gene TRBV20-1; D unclear. The V end lost 1 base, the J end lost 10 bases, and 11 bases lay between the germline ends. The CDR3 spans 11 residues. In germline, CDR1 is DFQATT, CDR2 SNEGSKA (reference sequence). CDR3 residues: CSARGLPEQYF. The DNA of the CDR3 is TGCAGTGCTAGAGGTCTCCCTGAACAGTACTTC.